A single sample is the source of the 10 T cell receptor beta chains below, sequenced in a study of blood T cell repertoires in COVID-19. Assay used: immunoSEQ multiplex PCR; TCRdb lists only in-frame clones, some missing. Among about 190,000 clones, around 85% were seen once, and the ten largest hold approximately 13%. The material sequenced was peripheral blood. The source is a woman aged 45-65 years with acute or convalescent COVID-19.

CDR3 bases: TGCGCCAGCAGCCCCGGTAGGGAGCTAACCTACGAGCAGTACTTC. Its protein product is CASSPGRELTYEQYF. V usage is TRBV4-1 and J usage is TRBJ2-7; D is perhaps TRBD2 (5 bases). The germline V and J ends were trimmed by 4 bases and 2 bases, with 15 bases remaining between them. Germline V gene data show CDR1 as MGHRA and CDR2 as YSYEKL. CDR3 length: 15 amino acids.

The V gene is TRBV28, the J gene TRBJ1-2, with a possible D match to TRBD1 (6 bases). CDR1 and CDR2 from the germline V gene are MDHEN and SYDVKM. V was pared by 7 bases and J by 1 base, with 10 bases between. The CDR3 runs 13 residues. CDR3 in DNA: TGTGCCAGCATGGGACACAATAACTATGGCTACACCTTC. Translated: CASMGHNNYGYTF.

This chain joins TRBV28 and TRBJ2-3, with D tentatively TRBD2 (6 bases). V was pared by 5 bases and J by 1 base, with 13 bases between. The germline V gene encodes CDR1 MDHEN and CDR2 SYDVKM. The CDR3 is 15 residues long. CDR3 residues: CASSPAGGGTDTQYF. The CDR3 coding sequence is TGTGCCAGCAGTCCAGCGGGCGGGGGCACAGATACGCAGTATTTT.

The chain links TRBV2 to TRBJ1-4; a possible D gene is TRBD1 (5 bases). This CDR3 is 15 amino acids long. V dropped 6 bases and J dropped 4 bases, with 15 bases sitting between them. Germline V gene lookup returns CDR1 SNHLY and CDR2 FYNNEI. The CDR3: CASSPGGGDNEKLFF. The CDR3 DNA reads TGTGCCAGCAGCCCAGGTGGGGGGGATAATGAAAAACTGTTTTTT.

V is TRBV4-3 and J is TRBJ1-5, with 9 nucleotides matching TRBD1. Germline V lookup: CDR1 LGHNA, CDR2 YSLEER. Losses at the gene ends were 2 bases for V and 4 bases for J; bases not matched to a gene: 3. The CDR3 has 15 amino acids. Here the CDR3 reads CASSQNRGQNQPQHF. In DNA form, the CDR3 reads TGCGCCAGCAGCCAAAACAGGGGGCAAAATCAGCCCCAGCATTTT.

This chain connects TRBV24-1 to TRBJ2-3; 9 bases match TRBD2. This CDR3 spans 17 amino acids. Germline loops: CDR1 KGHDR, CDR2 SFDVKD. The V segment lost 1 base and the J segment 1 base; nucleotides outside the gene matches: 5. The CDR3 coding sequence is TGTGCCACCAGTGATTTAGGCGGGGGGGCCCGCACAGATACGCAGTATTTT. This encodes CATSDLGGGARTDTQYF.

V gene TRBV6-5 combines with J gene TRBJ1-6, with 8 bases fitting TRBD1. V shed 5 bases and J 9 bases; nucleotides not matched to a gene: 6. Germline V lookup: CDR1 MNHEY, CDR2 SVGAGI. This CDR3 is built from 14 residues. The CDR3: CASSPTGGGSPLHF. Written as DNA, the CDR3 is TGTGCCAGCAGTCCCACAGGGGGGGGTTCACCCCTCCACTTT.

The V call is TRBV19, the J call TRBJ1-1; 11 nucleotides match TRBD1. The CDR3 loop spans 15 amino acids. Germline V gene lookup returns CDR1 LNHDA and CDR2 SQIVND (reference sequence). J was trimmed by 7 bases and V by 6 bases; bases with no gene match: 10. CDR3 loop: CASRLAGQGAFEAFF. In nucleotides, the CDR3 is TGTGCCAGTAGACTCGCCGGACAGGGGGCCTTTGAAGCTTTCTTT.

The genes are TRBV5-1 and TRBJ1-6; no firm D call. The length of the CDR3 is 14 residues. CDR1 and CDR2 from the germline V gene are SGHRS and YFSETQ. V dropped 0 bases and J dropped 8 bases, with 9 bases sitting between them. As DNA, the CDR3 is TGCGCCAGCAGCTTGGTGGCAGAAGATTCACCCCTCCACTTT. Translating it yields CASSLVAEDSPLHF.

The CDR3 DNA reads as TGTGCCAGCAACCCGGGGGATGGGCGGACTGAAGCTTTCTTT. Amino acid sequence: CASNPGDGRTEAFF. The chain couples TRBV7-9 to TRBJ1-1; TRBD1 is a possible D gene (5 bases). There are 14 residues in the CDR3. The V gene's germline CDR1 is SEHNR and CDR2 FQNEAQ (reference sequence). V lost 7 bases to trimming and J lost 5 bases, with 17 bases between them.